One and the same sample provided the 11 T cell receptor beta chains below, sequenced in a study of shared clonotypes between healthy human individuals. Using immunoSEQ multiplex PCR, the repertoire was profiled, and TCRdb retains in-frame clones only, with some absent. Among about 490,000 clones listed, 76% were seen once. Sequences were obtained from PBMCs. These receptors were taken from a middle-aged woman in good health. Some clones in this sample may be carry-over from other donors' samples.

The chain links TRBV28 to TRBJ2-7; weak D call: TRBD2 (5 bases). The CDR3 totals 17 residues. In germline, CDR1 is MDHEN, CDR2 SYDVKM. Deletions cut 6 bases from V and 5 bases from J, with 26 bases between. CDR3 sequence: CASSSSKLVPKVNEQYF. The CDR3 DNA reads TGTGCCAGCAGCTCATCCAAACTAGTTCCCAAGGTCAACGAGCAGTACTTC.

This clone was observed at least ten times. The chain employs TRBV30 and TRBJ2-7, with 7 bases lining up with TRBD1. Germline CDR1 is GTSNPN and CDR2 is SVGIG (reference sequence). V lost 2 bases, J lost 4 bases, and 14 bases stayed unmatched. This CDR3 contains 16 residues. The CDR3 DNA is TGTGCCTGGAGTCTCCCGGCAGGGGGAATGGGTTACGAGCAGTACTTC. It translates to CAWSLPAGGMGYEQYF.

The V gene is TRBV10-3, the J gene TRBJ1-5; 7 bases agree with TRBD1. The trim removed 11 bases at V and 6 bases at J, leaving 10 bases unmatched. CDR3 length: 13 amino acids. Germline CDR1 and CDR2: ENHRY and SYGVKD. This chain's CDR3 is CAVEGALGQPQHF. The CDR3, as DNA: TGTGCCGTCGAGGGGGCGCTGGGTCAGCCCCAGCATTTT.

CDR3 in amino acids: CASSSVGPPSQAFF. CDR3 coding DNA: TGTGCCAGCAGCTCGGTGGGGCCACCTAGCCAAGCTTTCTTT. This chain links TRBV5-4 with TRBJ1-1, with D maybe TRBD1 (5 bases). Germline-derived CDR1 and CDR2 are SGHNT and YYREEE (reference sequence). The CDR3 runs to 14 residues. V lost 3 bases to trimming and J lost 9 bases, with 18 bases between them.

This clone came up once. This chain connects TRBV5-4 to TRBJ2-1, with 14 bases that match TRBD2. The CDR3 extends over 19 amino acids. The ends lost 0 bases at V and 6 bases at J; junction bases unmatched: 11. From germline, CDR1 is SGHNT and CDR2 YYREEE (reference sequence). CDR3 region: CASSLGGLAGESSGNEQFF. CDR3 bases: TGTGCCAGCAGCTTGGGGGGACTAGCGGGAGAGTCATCGGGCAATGAGCAGTTCTTC.

This clone was detected a few times. This sequence joins TRBV7-2 and TRBJ1-1; no clear D. The V gene's germline CDR1 is SGHTA and CDR2 FQGNSA. Trimming removed 5 bases from V and 7 bases from J, with 14 bases in between. This CDR3 has 13 residues. The CDR3 DNA is TGTGCCAGCAGCCTTGGGGTAGCTGGTGAAGCTTTCTTT. Translation: CASSLGVAGEAFF.

This clone has ten or more counts. J is TRBJ2-7 and V is TRBV10-2, with 9 bases aligning to TRBD1. Unmatched junction bases numbered 7, after V lost 3 bases and J lost 1 base. Germline CDR1 and CDR2: WSHSY and SAAADI. The CDR3 is 16 amino acids. CDR3 sequence (DNA): TGCGCCAGCAGTGACCCCTCCGGGACAGGGTCCTACGAGCAGTACTTC. Translation: CASSDPSGTGSYEQYF.

This clone showed up just a few times. V is TRBV5-1 and J is TRBJ1-1; 9 bases agree with TRBD1. Germline trimming cut 4 bases from V and 6 bases from J; bases unmatched to any gene: 7. Germline V gene sequence: CDR1 SGHRS, CDR2 YFSETQ. The CDR3 spans 14 residues. CDR3: CASSPRTGDAEAFF. In DNA form, the CDR3 reads TGCGCCAGCAGCCCGAGGACAGGGGATGCTGAAGCTTTCTTT.

The rearrangement links TRBV18 to TRBJ2-2; D is undetermined. Germline loops: CDR1 KGHSH, CDR2 LQKENI. This CDR3 has 15 residues. Trimming took off 3 bases at V and 2 bases at J, with 10 bases between the two ends. DNA for the CDR3: TGTGCCAGCTCACCTCTTGGACCCAACACCGGGGAGCTGTTTTTT. Its protein product is CASSPLGPNTGELFF.

This sequence joins TRBV18 and TRBJ2-7; 8 positions match TRBD2. CDR1 and CDR2 (germline): KGHSH, LQKENI. The CDR3 consists of 14 residues. Trimming at V came to 4 bases and at J to 1 base, leaving 3 bases not matched to a gene. As DNA, the CDR3 is TGTGCCAGCTCACTAGCGGGACCATCCTACGAGCAGTACTTC. Translated, it gives CASSLAGPSYEQYF.

This clone was detected only once. Only one base separates this from a far larger clonotype, so it likely reflects a read error. The same CDR3 also results from other DNA sequences found in this sample. The V and J genes are TRBV4-1 and TRBJ2-7; perhaps TRBD2 as D (5 bases). The CDR3 runs to 13 residues. Per the germline V gene, CDR1 is MGHRA and CDR2 is YSYEKL. CDR3 residues: CASSQLVGYEQYF. CDR3 coding DNA: TGCGCCAGTAGCCAACTAGTGGGGTACGAGCAGTACTTC.